This T cell receptor beta chain emerged from a study of shared clonotypes between healthy human individuals. V lost 0 bases, J lost 8 bases, and 17 bases lay in between. The CDR3 consists of 16 residues. Germline CDR1 SGHNT, CDR2 YYREEE (reference sequence). Donors comprised healthy HIV-negative adults lacking recent acute infections or vaccinations. Notes on this clone: No antigen is known for it.

General study findings and limits: Incomplete sequencing of sorted subsets was indicated by rarefaction despite large depth. Across a handful of donors, naive CD4 shared 5% to 6%, naive CD8 more than 3%, memory CD4 approximately 2.5%, memory CD8 0.4% to 0.5%.

Samples underwent the assay at deep level. Only in-frame clones appear in the TCRdb table, and some are missing; sequencing was by immunoSEQ multiplex PCR. The sample contains 2 million to 2.5 million clones, just over 90% of which appear only once. The sequenced sample consisted of naive CD4+ T cells from PBMCs. Described subset: CD45RA+ positively selected. This clonotype was obtained from a man younger than 35 in good health. Some clones in this sample may be carry-over from other donors' samples. This chain connects TRBV5-4 to TRBJ1-4; D is uncertain. CDR3 sequence reads: CASSLDSRPSDEKLFF. CDR3 bases: TGTGCCAGCAGCTTGGATTCGCGACCTTCCGACGAAAAACTGTTTTTT. The full variable domain, its missing parts supplied by reference TRBV5-4 and TRBJ1-4, is ETGVTQSPTHLIKTRGQQVTLRCSSQSGHNTVSWYQQALGQGPQFIFQYYREEENGRGNFPPRFSGLQFPNYSSELNVNALELDDSALYLCASSLDSRPSDEKLFFGSGTQLSVL.